This TCR beta chain derives from a study of immune evolution from preneoplasia to lung adenocarcinoma. Study-level points and caveats: Highest clonality occurred in KRAS-mutant, not EGFR-mutant or double wild-type, nodules. Later-stage lesions seemingly showed higher T cell density and diversity than normal lung.

Here immunoSEQ multiplex PCR was the method, and the copy in TCRdb shows in-frame clones only, minus some. Here the sample spans about 4,900 clones, around three quarters being singletons. Each case's diagnosis was confirmed by two pathologists on H&E. Macro-dissection enriched premalignant or tumor cells before nucleic acid extraction. By sample fraction, this clone is large. Its antigen is unidentified. V lost 6 bases and J 2 bases, leaving 9 bases between the germline ends. The CDR3 runs 13 residues. Germline lookup yields CDR1 MNHEY and CDR2 SMNVEV (reference sequence). The chain carries TRBV27 and TRBJ2-3, with no clear D. Sequences were obtained from FFPE minimally invasive lung adenocarcinoma tissue. The origin of this receptor is a person aged 55-80 years with lung adenocarcinoma. The CDR3 DNA is TGTGCCAGCAGAGAGACGGCCACAGATACGCAGTATTTT. Amino acids: CASRETATDTQYF.